This passage covers 5 T cell receptor beta chains from one sample sequenced in a study of T cell responses to AZD1222 COVID-19 vaccine. TCRdb keeps only in-frame clones here, not all; method: immunoSEQ multiplex PCR. The data hold more than 130,000 clones, with about nine tenths observed a single time. The specimen comprised peripheral blood, sampled on day 0 of AZD1222 vaccination. The receptors stem from an adult in good health.

This chain uses TRBV5-1 with TRBJ1-3; D is possibly TRBD1 (5 bases). The CDR3 contains 16 residues. In germline, CDR1 is SGHRS, CDR2 YFSETQ. The germline V and J ends were trimmed by 0 bases and 0 bases, with 10 bases remaining between them. This chain's CDR3 is CASSLDQGASGNTIYF. In DNA form, the CDR3 reads TGCGCCAGCAGCTTGGATCAGGGCGCCTCTGGAAACACCATATATTTT.

The chain uses TRBV3-1 (or the pseudogene TRBV3-2) and TRBJ1-3; the D gene is possibly TRBD1 (6 bases). The CDR3 has 15 residues. Germline CDR1 reads LGHDT; CDR2 reads YNNKEL (reference sequence). Trimming removed 4 bases at V and 2 bases at J, with 12 bases between. CDR3 DNA sequence: TGTGCCAGCAGCCGACCCAGGACAGCTGGAAACACCATATATTTT. Residues: CASSRPRTAGNTIYF.

This chain uses TRBV5-4 with TRBJ1-4; the D gene is possibly TRBD1 (6 bases). The CDR3 has 13 amino acids. Trimming removed 0 bases from V and 6 bases from J, with 6 bases in between. Germline V gene data show CDR1 as SGHNT and CDR2 as YYREEE (reference sequence). The CDR3: CASSLAGDEKLFF. CDR3 nucleotide sequence: TGTGCCAGCAGCTTGGCAGGGGATGAAAAACTGTTTTTT.

The chain joins TRBV4-2 to TRBJ2-7; D gene unclear. Germline CDR1 LGHNA, CDR2 YNFKEQ. V gave up 4 bases and J gave up 2 bases, with 15 bases separating them. The CDR3 runs to 15 residues. Here the CDR3 reads CASSRGAIVTYEQYF. Here the CDR3 DNA reads TGTGCCAGCAGCCGAGGTGCTATAGTCACCTACGAGCAGTACTTC.

The chain has TRBV7-2 and TRBJ2-3; D remains ambiguous. In germline, CDR1 is SGHTA, CDR2 FQGNSA. The CDR3 has 15 residues. Trimming removed 4 bases at V and 1 base at J, with 12 bases between. CDR3 sequence (DNA): TGTGCCAGCAGCTCCCTCGTTGGAGGCACAGATACGCAGTATTTT. Its translation: CASSSLVGGTDTQYF.